This T cell receptor beta chain was recovered during a study of blood T cell repertoires in COVID-19 (dated by TCRdb to 2020 to 2022). About the full investigation: Samples from collaborators originated in the United States, Italy and Spain and spanned both the acute and convalescent phases of COVID-19. The prospective study material was composed of cDNA or gDNA derived from T cells, B-cell-depleted T cells, or PBMCs. Subjects who had been exposed to COVID-19, were actively infected with it, or had recovered from it provided the deeply sampled blood TCRbeta repertoires that made up the dataset. The repertoires were released in a freely available public database meant as a resource for research on the immune response to SARS-CoV-2. The samples were drawn from two sources: the first 160 participants of the ongoing ImmuneRACE study, and 950 to 1,500 subjects contributed by 6 global collaborators. The sample metadata nearly always contained a de-identified subject ID, COVID-19 status, age in years and sex. Where HLA class I and class II types were available, the types were taken from metadata supplied by the sample provider, not from assay-based typing.

Including cysteine and phenylalanine, the CDR3 has 14 amino acids. Just the 42-base CDR3 DNA is kept, in frame starting at base 1. From a lookup of the germline V gene, CDR1 and CDR2 are SGHRS and YFSETQ. Between the V and J ends, shortened by 4 bases and 9 bases respectively, the junction contains 19 bases. About this clone: Its antigen is not yet known. Per-base quality was not reported, and no clone a single base away is much larger than it.

The immunoSEQ Assay, a bias-controlled multiplex PCR, was used to amplify TCRbeta CDR3 regions from genomic DNA. The study's own analysis went as follows. Within the assay, amplification of reference gene primers was used to estimate how many nucleated cells each sample contained. Sequence reads were collapsed and filtered to measure the absolute abundance of every unique TCRbeta CDR3 rearrangement. For each sample, productive Simpson clonality was calculated as the square root of Simpson's diversity index over productive rearrangements. TCRdb provides this immuneACCESS table in a form limited to in-frame rearrangements. Some clones are lacking; in checked studies, under half of them reflect an unresolved V gene, and why the rest are absent is not known. D and trimming come from the DNA, and the V and J calls and clone size come from that table. The sample contains more than 45,000 clones, about 89% of them found a single time. The ten largest clones take up 6% to 6.5% of the sample.

General findings and caveats noted by the study authors: How much clinical and demographic metadata was included differed by source and by participant, and the metadata was provided uncurated.

The collaborating institutions used their own protocols to collect whole blood in K2EDTA tubes. For TCRbeta analysis, collaborator samples were shipped as frozen whole blood, as isolated PBMCs, or as DNA extracted from either sample type. In this chain, TRBV5-1 is recombined with TRBJ2-5, and the D gene may be TRBD1, 5 bases matching. This TCR derives from a man between 65 and 85 years old with active COVID-19. Input material: peripheral blood. The DNA sequence is TGCGCCAGCAGCGCGACAGTGGGCCCGGGCTCCCAGTACTTC. The resulting protein is CASSATVGPGSQYF.